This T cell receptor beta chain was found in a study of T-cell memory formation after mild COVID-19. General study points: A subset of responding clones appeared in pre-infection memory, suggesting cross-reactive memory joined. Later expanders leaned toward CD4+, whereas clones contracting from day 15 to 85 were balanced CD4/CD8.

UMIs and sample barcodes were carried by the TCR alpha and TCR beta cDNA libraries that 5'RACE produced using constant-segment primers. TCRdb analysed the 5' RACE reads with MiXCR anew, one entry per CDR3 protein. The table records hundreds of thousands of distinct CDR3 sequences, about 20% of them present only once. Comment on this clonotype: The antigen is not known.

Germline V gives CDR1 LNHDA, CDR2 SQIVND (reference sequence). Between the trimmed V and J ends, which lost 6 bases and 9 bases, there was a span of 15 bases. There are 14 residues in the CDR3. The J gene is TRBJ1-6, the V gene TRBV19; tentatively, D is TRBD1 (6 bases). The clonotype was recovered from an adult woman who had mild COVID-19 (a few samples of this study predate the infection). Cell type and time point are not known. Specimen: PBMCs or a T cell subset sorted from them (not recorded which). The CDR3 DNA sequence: TGTGCCAGTAGGTACCAGGGGAATGGTTCACCCCTCCACTTT. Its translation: CASRYQGNGSPLHF.